These T cell receptor beta chains were read from a single sample in a study of regulatory T cells in long-lasting Graves disease. TCRdb called the multiplex PCR reads again in MiXCR, with one record for every CDR3 protein. Here the sample spans 700,000 or so distinct CDR3 sequences, approximately 31% being singletons. The starting material was peripheral blood mononuclear cells (PBMCs), obtained when the disease was refractory, from a patient treated with antithyroid drugs. These receptors were obtained from a female donor with Graves disease. Both conserved end residues are part of each CDR3. The D gene is left open where the match is weak. Where a row states a size, it is once, few, many or the class of an expanded clone; other rows omit it.

D gene	J gene	clone size	V gene	CDR3 DNA	CDR3 protein
NA	TRBJ1-1	NA	TRBV12-3/TRBV12-4	TGTGCCAGCGCGCCAGGGCTTTTGAACACTGAAGCTTTCTTT	CASAPGLLNTEAFF
NA	TRBJ1-5	many	TRBV28	TGTGCCAGCAGTCCCCACAGGGACTATCAGCCCCAGCATTTT	CASSPHRDYQPQHF
NA	TRBJ1-5	many	TRBV28	TGTGCCAGCAGTTTTAGCACGTCAGCGTCCACGCCCCAGCATTTT	CASSFSTSASTPQHF
NA	TRBJ1-1	NA	TRBV19	TGTGCCAGTACCGAGTTCAAGGATTGGAACACTGAAGCTTTCTTT	CASTEFKDWNTEAFF
NA	TRBJ1-1	NA	TRBV6-1	TGTGCCAGCAGTGACGAGTTTGGCACTGAAGCTTTCTTT	CASSDEFGTEAFF
TRBD2	TRBJ2-5	NA	TRBV12-3/TRBV12-4	TGTGCCAGCAGCGCCCGACTAGCGGGGTCGCAAGAGACCCAGTACTTC	CASSARLAGSQETQYF
NA	TRBJ1-2	NA	TRBV20-1	TGCAGTGCTAGCGGTTCGGGTCCCTATGGCTACACCTTC	CSASGSGPYGYTF
NA	TRBJ1-1	few	TRBV30	TGTGCCTGGAGGAGGGACAAGAACACTGAAGCTTTCTTT	CAWRRDKNTEAFF
TRBD2	TRBJ2-7	few	TRBV3-1	TGTGCCAGCAGCCTCGGGACTATTCCCTACGAGCAGTACTTC	CASSLGTIPYEQYF
NA	TRBJ2-2	NA	TRBV9	TGTGCCAGCAGCGTTGGAGTGCAGGGCATCACCGGGGAGCTGTTTTTT	CASSVGVQGITGELFF
NA	TRBJ2-7	few	TRBV7-3	TGTGCCAGCAGCATAACTTCCGAGCAGTACTTC	CASSITSEQYF
NA	TRBJ1-5	NA	TRBV24-1	TGTGCCACCAGTGATGAGGGCTTGCAGCCCCAGCATTTT	CATSDEGLQPQHF
NA	TRBJ1-6	NA	TRBV5-1	TGCGCCAGCAGCTTGACACCGACCGCCTATAATTCACCCCTCCACTTT	CASSLTPTAYNSPLHF
TRBD2	TRBJ2-7	few	TRBV28	TGTGCCAGCAGTTCCCCCGGGACTAGAGTTCGGGGATCCTACGAGCAGTACTTC	CASSSPGTRVRGSYEQYF
NA	TRBJ2-2	NA	TRBV11-2	TGTGCCAGCAGCTTATGGGGGCTCAAACAAGTGGAGCTGTTTTTT	CASSLWGLKQVELFF
NA	TRBJ2-7	NA	TRBV20-1	TGCAGTGCTAGAGACGCGGAGAGCGGCCTCTCCTACGAGCAGTACTTC	CSARDAESGLSYEQYF
NA	TRBJ2-7	NA	TRBV5-6	TGTGCCAGCAGCTTGGTTCGCAGGGTCTTCCACGAGCAGTACTTC	CASSLVRRVFHEQYF
TRBD2	TRBJ2-3	NA	TRBV6-2/TRBV6-3	TGTGCCAGCGGACCGGGACTAGGAGGAGATACGCAGTATTTT	CASGPGLGGDTQYF
TRBD1	TRBJ1-6	many	TRBV12-3/TRBV12-4	TGTGCCAGCAGACCCGGGACAGGGGCTAATTCACCCCTCCACTTT	CASRPGTGANSPLHF
NA	TRBJ2-7	NA	TRBV3-1	TGTGCCAGCAGCCAAGTCCCCGGATTTTCCGAGCAGTACTTC	CASSQVPGFSEQYF
NA	TRBJ1-6	few	TRBV27	TGTGCCAGCAGGCGAACAACCCGGGACTGGGGGCGTCATTCACCCCTCCACTTT	CASRRTTRDWGRHSPLHF
TRBD2	TRBJ2-5	few	TRBV5-6	TGTGCCAGCAGCTTAGCGGGAGGAGTGGGGCAAGAGACCCAGTACTTC	CASSLAGGVGQETQYF
TRBD2	TRBJ2-7	NA	TRBV19	TGTGCCAGTAGTATTGGACTAGCGGAGAGCTACGAGCAGTACTTC	CASSIGLAESYEQYF
TRBD2	TRBJ2-3	once	TRBV28	TGTGCCAGCAGCTCTCAAACTAGCGGGAGCACAGATACGCAGTATTTT	CASSSQTSGSTDTQYF
NA	TRBJ1-5	few	TRBV6-5	TGTGCCAGCAGTTTTCAGACTGGGCAGCCCCAGCATTTT	CASSFQTGQPQHF
TRBD1	TRBJ1-2	few	TRBV12-3/TRBV12-4	TGTGCCAGCAGTTTCGACCGGGACAGCGTTTGGAACACCTTC	CASSFDRDSVWNTF
NA	TRBJ2-7	NA	TRBV18	TGTGCCAGCTCACTTGAGAGGGGTAAGACCTACGGGCAGTACTTC	CASSLERGKTYGQYF
NA	TRBJ1-4	NA	TRBV27	TGTGCCAGCAGTCCCTTGGGCCGAAATGAAAAACTGTTTTTT	CASSPLGRNEKLFF
NA	TRBJ1-3	NA	TRBV29-1	TGCAGCGCAATAGGTGGGACCTTCTCTGGAAACACCATATATTTT	CSAIGGTFSGNTIYF
NA	TRBJ1-2	NA	TRBV7-3	TGTGCCAGCAGCCCGTCGGGAGGGCCTAACTATGGCTACACCTTC	CASSPSGGPNYGYTF
TRBD1	TRBJ1-4	NA	TRBV19	TGTGCCAGTAGAGCTCTGGGACAGGCGATAGCAACTAATGAAAAACTGTTTTTT	CASRALGQAIATNEKLFF
NA	TRBJ1-1	few	TRBV19	TGTGCCAGTAGTACCCGGGCAAGGGAGAACACTGAAGCTTTCTTT	CASSTRARENTEAFF
NA	TRBJ1-1	few	TRBV7-3	TGTGCCAGCAGCCCAAACGGGGACTTGAACACTGAAGCTTTCTTT	CASSPNGDLNTEAFF
NA	TRBJ1-1	few	TRBV30	TGTGCCTGGAGTGTACGTCTGAACACTGAAGCTTTCTTT	CAWSVRLNTEAFF
NA	TRBJ1-4	NA	TRBV6-1	TGTGCCACCAAGGGGGGGGCTGGGTCTAATGAAAAACTGTTTTTT	CATKGGAGSNEKLFF
NA	TRBJ1-1	few	TRBV30	TGTGCCTGGGGACCGAACACTGAAGCTTTCTTT	CAWGPNTEAFF
NA	TRBJ1-2	NA	TRBV19	TGTGCCAGTATCCCCCGTCCGTCAGGGGAAGGCTACACCTTC	CASIPRPSGEGYTF
NA	TRBJ1-5	NA	TRBV12-3/TRBV12-4	TGTGCCAGCAGTTTTTTTGGGGGTCAGCCCCAGCATTTT	CASSFFGGQPQHF
NA	TRBJ1-3	once	TRBV12-3/TRBV12-4	TGTGCCAGCAGCAAGACAGCCAACTCTGGAAACACCATATATTTT	CASSKTANSGNTIYF
TRBD1	TRBJ1-2	NA	TRBV12-3/TRBV12-4	TGTGCCAGCAATCTCCGGGACAGAAACTATGGCTACACCTTC	CASNLRDRNYGYTF
TRBD2	TRBJ2-7	few	TRBV6-1	TGTGCCAGCAGTGAAGCTCAACTCGGACTAGCGTACTCCTACGAGCAGTACTTC	CASSEAQLGLAYSYEQYF
NA	TRBJ2-2	many	TRBV28	TGTGCCAGCAGTTTAACACCGAACACCGGGGAGCTGTTTTTT	CASSLTPNTGELFF
NA	TRBJ2-2	NA	TRBV19	TGTGCCAGTAGGCCCTCCATACAGGGTTTAAAGGCCGGGGAGCTGTTTTTT	CASRPSIQGLKAGELFF
NA	TRBJ1-1	NA	TRBV18	TGTGCCAGCTCACCAAACAGGGTGAACACTGAAGCTTTCTTT	CASSPNRVNTEAFF
NA	TRBJ2-7	NA	TRBV20-1	TGCAGTGCTCGTATGGGACTGAGTACCTACGAGCAGTACTTC	CSARMGLSTYEQYF
NA	TRBJ1-5	NA	TRBV10-3	TGTGCCATCAGTGATCTGGGGGGCCGTAAGCAGCCCCAGCATTTT	CAISDLGGRKQPQHF
NA	TRBJ1-5	many	TRBV12-3/TRBV12-4	TGTGCCAGCACCCTGGGAAGAGATCAGCCCCAGCATTTT	CASTLGRDQPQHF
NA	TRBJ2-7	few	TRBV9	TGTGCCAGCAGCGTCGGGCCTAAGGTGTACGAGCAGTACTTC	CASSVGPKVYEQYF
TRBD2	TRBJ2-7	NA	TRBV9	TGTGCCAGCAACCCGGGGCTAGCGGGAGTGCACGAGCAGTACTTC	CASNPGLAGVHEQYF
NA	TRBJ1-5	NA	TRBV2	TGTGCCAGTGATGGGACAAATGGTCAGCCCCAGCATTTT	CASDGTNGQPQHF
TRBD1	TRBJ1-3	NA	TRBV6-1	TGTGCCACCTCCCCAGGGGGCGCGGGAAACACCATATATTTT	CATSPGGAGNTIYF
TRBD2	TRBJ2-5	few	TRBV5-6	TGTGCCAGCAGCTTGTTAGCGGGAGCCGGTTTCCAGGAGACCCAGTACTTC	CASSLLAGAGFQETQYF
TRBD1	TRBJ2-7	few	TRBV10-2	TGCGCCAGCAGAGACCCGGGACAGCCCGGGCAGTACTTC	CASRDPGQPGQYF
TRBD1	TRBJ1-5	NA	TRBV7-3	TGTGCCAGCAGCCCCGGGACAGGGAGTCATCAGCCCCAGCATTTT	CASSPGTGSHQPQHF
NA	TRBJ2-7	NA	TRBV6-7	TGTGCCACCTTGAGAGGGAATGCCTACGAGCAGTACTTC	CATLRGNAYEQYF